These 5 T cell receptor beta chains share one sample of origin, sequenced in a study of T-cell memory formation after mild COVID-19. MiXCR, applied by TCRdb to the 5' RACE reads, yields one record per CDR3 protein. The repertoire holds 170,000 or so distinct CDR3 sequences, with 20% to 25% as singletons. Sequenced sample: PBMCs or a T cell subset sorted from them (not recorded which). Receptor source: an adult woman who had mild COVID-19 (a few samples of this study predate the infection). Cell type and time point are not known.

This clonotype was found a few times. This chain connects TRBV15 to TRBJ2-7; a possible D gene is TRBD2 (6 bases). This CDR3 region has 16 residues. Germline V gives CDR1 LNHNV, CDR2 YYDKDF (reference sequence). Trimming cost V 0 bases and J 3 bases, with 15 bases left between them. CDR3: CATSRDRGGPIYEQYF. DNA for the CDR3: TGTGCCACCAGCAGAGATCGGGGAGGACCCATCTACGAGCAGTACTTC.

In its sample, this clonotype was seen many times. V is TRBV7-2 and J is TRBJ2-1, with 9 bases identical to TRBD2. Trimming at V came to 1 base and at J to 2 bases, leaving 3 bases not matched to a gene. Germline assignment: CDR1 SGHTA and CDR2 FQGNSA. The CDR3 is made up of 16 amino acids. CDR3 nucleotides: TGTGCCAGCAGCTTAGGACTAGCGGTTGCCTACAATGAGCAGTTCTTC. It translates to CASSLGLAVAYNEQFF. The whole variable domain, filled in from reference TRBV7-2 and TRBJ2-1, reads GAGVSQSPSNKVTEKGKDVELRCDPISGHTALYWYRQSLGQGLEFLIYFQGNSAPDKSGLPSDRFSAERTGGSVSTLTIQRTQQEDSAVYLCASSLGLAVAYNEQFFGPGTRLTVL.

This CDR3 is CASSNSREAFF. CDR3 nucleotide sequence: TGTGCCAGTAGTAACTCGCGTGAAGCTTTCTTT. The chain uses TRBV19 and TRBJ1-1; D not certain. The CDR3 is made up of 11 amino acids. V shed 4 bases and J shed 7 bases, with 7 bases lying between them. Germline lookup yields CDR1 LNHDA and CDR2 SQIVND (reference sequence).

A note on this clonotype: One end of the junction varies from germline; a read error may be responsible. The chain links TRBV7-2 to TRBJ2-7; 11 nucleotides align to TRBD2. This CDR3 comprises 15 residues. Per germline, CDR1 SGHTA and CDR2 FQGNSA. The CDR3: CASRLVLAGDYEQYF. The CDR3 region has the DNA TGTGCCAGCAGATTAGTACTAGCGGGAGACTACGAGCAGTACTTC.

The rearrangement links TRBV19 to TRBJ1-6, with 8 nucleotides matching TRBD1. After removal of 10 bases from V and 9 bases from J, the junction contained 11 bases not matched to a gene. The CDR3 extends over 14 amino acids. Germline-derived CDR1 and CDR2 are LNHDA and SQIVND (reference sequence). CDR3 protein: CATYSGTGSSPLHF. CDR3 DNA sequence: TGTGCCACCTATTCCGGGACAGGTTCTTCACCCCTCCACTTT.